Listed below are T cell receptor beta chains from one sample, sequenced in a study of shared T cell receptors in the human thymus. Sequencing was performed with immunoSEQ multiplex PCR; in TCRdb, only in-frame clones are kept and a portion is missing. In the table there are hundreds of thousands of clones, 70% to 90% of which are singletons. The same sample was also used in a study of human thymus T cells.

The sequenced sample was thymocytes. These receptors all come from a boy under three years old with a congenital heart defect. Both conserved end residues are part of each CDR3. D genes are given only for firm matches. Expanded clones are given a class, and other clones once, few, many or no size at all.

.,TRBV7-9,15,.,TRBJ2-7,TGTGCCAGCAGCTCCCACCACAGTAACTCCTACGAGCAGTACTTC,CASSSHHSNSYEQYF
.,TRBV7-2,15,TRBD2,TRBJ2-1,TGTGCCAGCAGCTTGCTAGCGGGAGAAGGGGATGAGCAGTTCTTC,CASSLLAGEGDEQFF
.,TRBV10-2,15,TRBD2,TRBJ2-2,TGCGCCAGCAGTGGCCCTAGCGGGAACACCGGGGAGCTGTTTTTT,CASSGPSGNTGELFF
.,TRBV7-2,16,TRBD2,TRBJ2-1,TGTGCCAGCAGCTTAGTGGGCGGGAGGGGCGGCAATGAGCAGTTCTTC,CASSLVGGRGGNEQFF
.,TRBV6-1,13,.,TRBJ2-1,TGTGCCAGCAGTGAAGGGTTTAGGGGTGAGCAGTTCTTC,CASSEGFRGEQFF
.,TRBV7-2,15,.,TRBJ2-3,TGTGCCAGCAGCTCTCTAGGGGATCGGGGGGATACGCAGTATTTT,CASSSLGDRGDTQYF
.,TRBV28,21,TRBD1,TRBJ2-3,TGTGCCAGCAGTGCCCGGGACAGGGGGGGTGTGGCGGGAGGGGGACCAGATACGCAGTATTTT,CASSARDRGGVAGGGPDTQYF
.,TRBV7-9,16,TRBD1,TRBJ2-7,TGTGCCAGCAGCGATAGGACAGGGGGGGAACCCTACGAGCAGTACTTC,CASSDRTGGEPYEQYF
.,TRBV27,17,.,TRBJ1-1,TGTGCCAGCAGGGCGGGCCGGTTAGTGGCCTTGAACACTGAAGCTTTCTTT,CASRAGRLVALNTEAFF
.,TRBV7-2,18,TRBD1,TRBJ1-2,TGTGCCAGCAGCTCAGCTAAACAAACACAGGGGGCGGACTATGGCTACACCTTC,CASSSAKQTQGADYGYTF
.,TRBV5-4,16,.,TRBJ1-1,TGTGCCAGCAGCTTGTCGGGGGGCCCCGTTTTAGGTGAAGCTTTCTTT,CASSLSGGPVLGEAFF
.,TRBV7-3,16,.,TRBJ2-7,TGTGCCAGCAGCCCCCGCGGGCGCACTAGTCCCTACGAGCAGTACTTC,CASSPRGRTSPYEQYF
.,TRBV5-1,16,TRBD1,TRBJ1-1,TGCGCCAGCAGCGCAGGGACAGGGGGCGTTCGGACTGAAGCTTTCTTT,CASSAGTGGVRTEAFF
few,TRBV25-1,16,TRBD1,TRBJ1-1,TGTGCCAGCAGACCTGGGGGACAGGCCATGAACACTGAAGCTTTCTTT,CASRPGGQAMNTEAFF
.,TRBV30,14,.,TRBJ1-1,TGTGCCTGGAGTACAGCGGCGATGAACACTGAAGCTTTCTTT,CAWSTAAMNTEAFF
.,TRBV7-9,15,TRBD1,TRBJ2-7,TGTGCCAGCAGCCTGGACAGGGATATTTCCTACGAGCAGTACTTC,CASSLDRDISYEQYF
few,TRBV4-1,14,TRBD1,TRBJ1-4,TGCGCCAGCAGCGTGGACAGGGACAATGAAAAACTGTTTTTT,CASSVDRDNEKLFF
few,TRBV28,11,.,TRBJ2-7,TGTGCCAGCAGTCTAACCTACGAGCAGTACTTC,CASSLTYEQYF
.,TRBV4-3,17,TRBD2,TRBJ2-4,TGCGCCAGCAGCCAAGGACTAGCGGGGAGGGCCAAAAACATTCAGTACTTC,CASSQGLAGRAKNIQYF
.,TRBV4-2,15,.,TRBJ1-4,TGTGCCAGCAGCCAAGATAAAGGGGATGGGGAAAAACTGTTTTTT,CASSQDKGDGEKLFF
.,TRBV27,18,.,TRBJ2-7,TGTGCCAGCAGTTTGCTGGTTTTTGGCCAGAGGTTCGCCTACGAGCAGTACTTC,CASSLLVFGQRFAYEQYF
.,TRBV2,13,.,TRBJ2-1,TGTGCCAGCAGTGTACGACAGTACAATGAGCAGTTCTTC,CASSVRQYNEQFF
.,TRBV27,16,TRBD2,TRBJ2-1,TGTGCCAGCAGTTCCTTAGCGGGGGATAACTACAATGAGCAGTTCTTC,CASSSLAGDNYNEQFF
.,TRBV14,17,TRBD1,TRBJ2-7,TGTGCCAGCAGCCAAGTTTCGGCAAGGGACAGGGCCTACGAGCAGTACTTC,CASSQVSARDRAYEQYF
.,TRBV29-1,14,.,TRBJ2-3,TGCAGCGTTGATCGTCCTACTAGCACAGATACGCAGTATTTT,CSVDRPTSTDTQYF
once,TRBV11-3,16,TRBD2,TRBJ2-7,TGTGCCAGCAGCTTAGCCAGAGCGGGAGGTTTCTACGAGCAGTACTTC,CASSLARAGGFYEQYF
.,TRBV7-2,16,TRBD2,TRBJ2-2,TGTGCCAGCAGCCCCGGGAGGGGGATCGGCACCGGGGAGCTGTTTTTT,CASSPGRGIGTGELFF
.,TRBV28,12,.,TRBJ2-7,TGTGCCAGCAACAGGGGAGCGGGCGAGCAGTACTTC,CASNRGAGEQYF